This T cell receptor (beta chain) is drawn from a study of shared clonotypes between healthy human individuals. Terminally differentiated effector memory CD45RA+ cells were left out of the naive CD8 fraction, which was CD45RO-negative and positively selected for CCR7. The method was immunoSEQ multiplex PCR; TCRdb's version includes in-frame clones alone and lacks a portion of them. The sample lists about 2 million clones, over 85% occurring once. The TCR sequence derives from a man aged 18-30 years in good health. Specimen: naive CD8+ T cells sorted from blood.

The CDR3 DNA reads TGTGCCAGCAGCGCACAATTGTTAGCGGGGGCGCGGAGTGGCGAGCAGTACTTC. Its translation: CASSAQLLAGARSGEQYF. The chain carries TRBV7-6 and TRBJ2-7; 9 bases agree with TRBD2. J was trimmed by 6 bases and V by 5 bases; bases with no gene match: 20. The length of the CDR3 is 18 residues. CDR1 and CDR2 from the germline V gene are SGHVS and FNYEAQ. The complete variable domain, with remaining parts taken from reference TRBV7-6 and TRBJ2-7, reads GAGVSQSPRYKVTKRGQDVALRCDPISGHVSLYWYRQALGQGPEFLTYFNYEAQQDKSGLPNDRFSAERPEGSISTLTIQRTEQRDSAMYRCASSAQLLAGARSGEQYFGPGTRLTVT.